These 21 T cell receptor beta chains share one sample of origin, sequenced in a study of tumor-infiltrating lymphocytes in primary liver carcinoma. Researchers generated TCR beta cDNA from approximately 500 ng of total RNA, relying on a constant-region primer. Each TCR beta library was derived from three nested multiplex PCR rounds that employed slightly modified ARM-PCR. With TRBV1-TRBV30 forward primers and a C-beta reverse primer, the first two PCR rounds were run for approximately 9 cycles each. TCRdb recomputed calls from the multiplex PCR reads with MiXCR, one row per CDR3 protein. Of fewer than 90,000 distinct CDR3 sequences listed, around 70% are singletons. Unsorted bulk tissue of roughly 18-31 mg yielded co-extracted RNA and DNA. Specimen: liver tumor tissue from sampling region 1. Noted subset: tumor region T1, superior pole. These receptors came from a man between 35 and 55 years old with primary liver carcinoma and hepatitis B virus infection.

Worth noting for this clonotype: An end of the junction differs from the germline gene, which may be a read error. The chain employs TRBV10-3 and TRBJ2-5; D tentatively reads TRBD1 or TRBD2 (5 bases each). CDR3 length: 14 residues. Germline V gene data show CDR1 as ENHRY and CDR2 as SYGVKD. In nucleotides, the CDR3 is TGTGCCATCAAGGGACGGGGACCCCAGGAGACCCTGTACTTC. Amino acids: CAIKGRGPQETLYF.

This clonotype was seen a few times. No conserved phenylalanine or tryptophan is present at the end of the CDR3, so a read error is the likely explanation. It is unclear where the CDR3 begins or ends on the DNA, so no DNA is shown, and the CDR3 is as TCRdb lists it. This chain connects TRBV11-2 to TRBJ2-7. The CDR3 has 14 amino acids, counting both end residues. The germline CDR1 and CDR2 sequences are SGHAT and FQNNGV. CDR3 in amino acids: CASSLTDGAYERYL.

On this clonotype: Germline and junction disagree at one end, which may indicate a read error. V usage is TRBV5-4 and J usage is TRBJ2-7; D not resolved. Germline-derived CDR1 and CDR2 are SGHNT and YYREEE (reference sequence). The CDR3 loop spans 14 amino acids. In nucleotides, the CDR3 is TGTGCCAGCAGGCCGAGACTCCATCTCCACGAGCAGTATTTC. This encodes CASRPRLHLHEQYF.

Turning to this clonotype: A much more abundant neighbour one base away suggests this may be a read error. The chain combines TRBV29-1 with TRBJ2-5; either TRBD1 or TRBD2 may fit D (5 bases each). CDR1 is SQVTM, CDR2 ANQGSEA, per germline. CDR3 length equals 14 residues. With 7 bases removed from V and 5 bases from J, the gap between germline ends came to 20 bases. CDR3 loop: CSGRGASRSETQYF. For the CDR3, the DNA is TGCAGCGGACGGGGCGCTAGCAGGAGTGAGACCCAGTACTTC.

The V and J genes are TRBV29-1 and TRBJ2-1, with D perhaps TRBD2 (6 bases). Germline CDR1 is SQVTM and CDR2 is ANQGSEA. The CDR3 consists of 13 residues. With 6 bases removed from V and 13 bases from J, the gap between germline ends came to 22 bases. The DNA for the CDR3 is TGCAGCGTCGAACGGACGGACTACAATCAACAGTTCTTC. This sequence encodes CSVERTDYNQQFF.

This clonotype was counted only a few times. CDR3: CASLRGGFTSGANVLTF. Here the CDR3 DNA reads TGTGCCAGCCTTCGCGGGGGGTTCACCTCTGGGGCCAACGTCCTGACTTTC. V gene TRBV2 combines with J gene TRBJ2-6; 8 nucleotides agree with TRBD2. The germline CDR1 and CDR2 sequences are SNHLY and FYNNEI. V lost 8 bases, J lost 0 bases, and 9 bases stayed unmatched. The CDR3 contains 17 residues.

In the case of this clonotype: One junction end does not reproduce the germline sequence, and a read error may be involved. The chain employs TRBV6-6 and TRBJ1-1; D call uncertain. This CDR3 region has 14 residues. The germline V gene encodes CDR1 MNHNY and CDR2 SVGAGI (reference sequence). In nucleotides, the CDR3 is TGTGCCAGCAGTTATACCGCGGTAGGCACTGAACCTTTCTTT. Translation gives CASSYTAVGTEPFF.

This clonotype showed up just once. The junction departs from germline at one end; a sequencing error may be responsible. V usage is TRBV11-2 and J usage is TRBJ2-1, with D unclear. CDR1 is SGHAT and CDR2 is FQNNGV in the germline V gene. This CDR3 comprises 15 residues. CDR3 residues: CASSLPSTAPDGQIF. As DNA, the CDR3 is TGTGCCAGCAGCTTACCTTCGACGGCCCCCGATGGGCAGATCTTC.

Note on this clonotype: At one boundary the junction diverges from the germline segment, which might be a read error. The chain is built from TRBV6-5 and TRBJ2-1, with TRBD2 matching over 11 bases. The CDR3 is 15 residues long. Germline V lookup: CDR1 MNHEY, CDR2 SVGAGI. CDR3 bases: TGTGGCAGCAGATATGGACTAGCGGGCCACAATGAGCAGTTCTTC. Translation: CGSRYGLAGHNEQFF.

This clonotype was observed at least ten times. V is TRBV7-3 and J is TRBJ2-1; TRBD2 aligns across 15 bases. This CDR3 contains 16 residues. V was pared by 4 bases and J by 9 bases, with 7 bases of the junction left unmatched. Germline V gives CDR1 SGHTA, CDR2 FQGTGA. The CDR3 DNA sequence: TGTGCCAGCAGCTCCGGACTAGCGGGAGGGTCCGGTGAGCAGTTCTTC. Protein: CASSSGLAGGSGEQFF.

To note about this clonotype: One junction end does not reproduce the germline sequence, and a read error may be involved. The gene calls are TRBV10-3 and TRBJ2-2; 8 positions match TRBD1. Germline loops: CDR1 ENHRY, CDR2 SYGVKD. The CDR3 sequence is 12 residues long. The CDR3 bases are TGTGTCATCAGTGACGGATCCAGGGGGCTGCTTTTT. It specifies CVISDGSRGLLF.

This clonotype was seen only once. This CDR3 fails to terminate in the conserved phenylalanine or tryptophan, so it likely reflects a read error. The rearrangement joins TRBV13 to TRBJ1-1; D possibly corresponds to TRBD1 (5 bases). CDR1 is PRHDT, CDR2 FYEKMQ, per germline (reference sequence). The CDR3 consists of 15 residues. As DNA, the CDR3 is TGTACCAGCAGCTTCATGGGGCGGAGGAACACTGAAGCTTTCTCT. This translates into CTSSFMGRRNTEAFS.

Concerning this clonotype itself: The junction differs from germline at one of its ends, possibly a read error. This sequence joins TRBV4-1 and TRBJ2-7, with TRBD1 matching over 7 bases. Germline V CDR1 and CDR2: MGHRA, YSYEKL. This CDR3 region has 15 residues. CDR3 bases: TGCGCCAGCAGCTTAGTTCGGGACAGTATCTACAAGCAGTGCTTC. Translation gives CASSLVRDSIYKQCF.

As regards this clonotype: It is likely a read error, because the conserved phenylalanine at the end of the CDR3 is missing. V and J are TRBV12-3 or TRBV12-4 and TRBJ1-5; D may be TRBD1 (5 bases). Trimming pared 7 bases from V and 9 bases from J, leaving 19 bases between. This CDR3 has 14 amino acids. The CDR3 sequence: CASNFGQGEGPQHL. The CDR3 DNA sequence: TGTGCCAGCAATTTTGGGCAGGGCGAGGGGCCCCAGCATCTT.

The V gene is TRBV12-3 or TRBV12-4, the J gene TRBJ1-5, with D uncertain. V lost 0 bases and J lost 11, with 14 bases in between. There are 14 residues in the CDR3. The CDR3 DNA follows: TGTGCCAGCAGTTTAGCAACCTCAGATGAGTCCCAGCATTTT. Translated: CASSLATSDESQHF.

In the case of this clonotype: It is likely a read error, because the conserved phenylalanine at the end of the CDR3 is missing. This sequence joins TRBV14 and TRBJ2-5; 9 nucleotides line up with TRBD2. V trimming: 0 bases; J trimming: 0 bases; junction bases outside the gene matches: 8. This CDR3 contains 18 residues. In germline, CDR1 is SGHDN, CDR2 FVKESK. CDR3 coding DNA: TGTGCCAGCAGCCAAGATAGCGGGGGCCTAAAAAACCAAGAGACCCAGTACCTT. Protein: CASSQDSGGLKNQETQYL.

Of note for this clonotype: Compared with germline, one end of the junction differs, possibly owing to a read error. V gene TRBV4-2 combines with J gene TRBJ2-5; the D is unclear. Germline CDR1 LGHNA, CDR2 YNFKEQ. The CDR3 has 15 amino acids. For the CDR3, the DNA is TGTGCCAGCAGCCAAGATCGAGGTTTTAGAGAGGCCCAGTGCTTC. Encoded protein: CASSQDRGFREAQCF.

This clonotype has ten or more counts. The chain couples TRBV7-9 to TRBJ2-1; 10 bases are a match to TRBD1. Trimming removed 11 bases from V and 5 bases from J; junction bases left unmatched: 6. The V gene's germline CDR1 is SEHNR and CDR2 FQNEAQ (reference sequence). The CDR3 is 13 amino acids. CDR3 DNA sequence: TGTGCCGGCCGGACAGGGGGTCACAATGAGCAGTTCTTC. Translated: CAGRTGGHNEQFF.

The chain employs TRBV6-5 and TRBJ2-7; the match to TRBD2 covers 9 bases. Germline CDR1 MNHEY, CDR2 SVGAGI. J was trimmed by 12 bases and V by 11 bases; bases with no gene match: 20. The CDR3 is 14 amino acids. DNA of the CDR3: TGTGCCTCCAGGCCGGAGGGACTAGCCTACGTGTCGTACTTC. Protein sequence: CASRPEGLAYVSYF.

As for this clonotype: The CDR3 does not end in the conserved phenylalanine or tryptophan, so this is likely a read error. The rearrangement uses TRBV11-2 and TRBJ2-7, with 7 nucleotides matching TRBD1. The V and J ends lost 3 bases and 5 bases, in that order; junction bases with no gene match: 7. This CDR3 is 14 amino acids long. Looked up from germline, CDR1 is SGHAT and CDR2 is FQNNGV. The DNA of the CDR3 is TGTGCCAGCAGCTTCGGACAGGTAGACCACGAGCAGTACCTC. Encoded protein: CASSFGQVDHEQYL.

Notes on this clonotype: An end of the junction does not agree with germline; a read error may underlie this. The rearrangement links TRBV11-2 to TRBJ2-5, with D possibly TRBD2 on 6 matching bases. Germline V gene data show CDR1 as SGHAT and CDR2 as FQNNGV. This CDR3 is 16 amino acids long. CDR3 sequence reads: CASISRDSPHQETQYF. CDR3 in DNA: TGTGCTAGCATATCCCGGGACTCGCCCCACCAAGAGACCCAGTACTTC.